The 25 T cell receptor beta chains reported below all come from one sample, sequenced in a study of blood T cell repertoires in COVID-19. Assay used: immunoSEQ multiplex PCR; TCRdb lists only in-frame clones, some missing. Found here are 30,000 to 45,000 clones, more than 65% of them singletons; the top ten hold approximately 30%. The source material was peripheral blood. These receptors all come from an elderly man with active or convalescent COVID-19.

The rearrangement links TRBV6-5 to TRBJ2-7, with 9 bases fitting TRBD2. The length of the CDR3 is 13 residues. V gave up 8 bases and J gave up 3 bases; unmatched junction bases: 5. The germline CDR1 and CDR2 sequences are MNHEY and SVGAGI. The CDR3 region is CASGVRGGYEQYF. The CDR3 DNA sequence: TGTGCCAGCGGAGTGCGGGGGGGCTACGAGCAGTACTTC.

The chain couples TRBV6-5 to TRBJ2-1; perhaps TRBD2 as D (6 bases). From germline, CDR1 is MNHEY and CDR2 SVGAGI. Trimming removed 5 bases at V and 5 bases at J, with 16 bases between. The CDR3 sequence is 15 residues long. The CDR3 sequence: CASSRAGGEHNEQFF. The CDR3 DNA reads as TGTGCCAGCAGTCGGGCTGGCGGGGAGCACAATGAGCAGTTCTTC.

The chain has TRBV3-1 (or the pseudogene TRBV3-2) and TRBJ1-2, with 9 bases fitting TRBD1. The germline V gene encodes CDR1 LGHDT and CDR2 YNNKEL (reference sequence). Trimming removed 0 bases from V and 7 bases from J; junction bases left unmatched: 12. The CDR3 loop spans 17 amino acids. For the CDR3, the DNA is TGTGCCAGCAGCCAAGAAAGTTGCGGGACAGGGAGACGTGGCTACACCTTC. It yields the protein CASSQESCGTGRRGYTF.

The rearrangement links TRBV19 to TRBJ2-6; D is possibly TRBD1 (5 bases). This CDR3 comprises 16 residues. The V gene's germline CDR1 is LNHDA and CDR2 SQIVND (reference sequence). V was pared by 3 bases and J by 1 base, with 10 bases between. The DNA for the CDR3 is TGTGCCAGTAGTATGGCAGGGCGGTCTGGGGCCAACGTCCTGACTTTC. Protein product: CASSMAGRSGANVLTF.

CDR3 residues: CSGAGSYEQYF. The CDR3 coding sequence is TGCAGTGGGGCGGGGTCCTACGAGCAGTACTTC. V gene TRBV20-1 combines with J gene TRBJ2-7, with a possible D match to TRBD2 (6 bases). The V and J ends lost 7 bases and 1 base respectively, with 8 bases between them. Germline CDR1 reads DFQATT; CDR2 reads SNEGSKA (reference sequence). This CDR3 has 11 residues.

The CDR3 loop reads CASSYRGARYEQYF. The CDR3 DNA reads TGTGCCAGCAGTTACCGGGGAGCTCGCTACGAGCAGTACTTC. The J gene is TRBJ2-7, the V gene TRBV6-5; D possibly corresponds to TRBD2 (5 bases). Germline CDR1 reads MNHEY; CDR2 reads SVGAGI. The CDR3 sequence is 14 residues long. Trimming cost V 2 bases and J 3 bases, with 11 bases left between them.

V is TRBV28 and J is TRBJ1-5, with 7 bases matching TRBD1. V gave up 3 bases and J gave up 7 bases; unmatched junction bases: 6. Germline CDR1 reads MDHEN; CDR2 reads SYDVKM. The CDR3 is made up of 14 amino acids. This CDR3 reads CASSLLNRGQPQHF. CDR3 nucleotides: TGTGCCAGCAGTTTGCTGAACAGGGGACAGCCCCAGCATTTT.

This clone was picked up one time. The chain uses TRBV7-2 and TRBJ2-7; 9 bases fit TRBD2. Trimming cost V 3 bases and J 5 bases; bases outside gene matches: 11. The CDR3 length is 16 residues. Per the germline V gene, CDR1 is SGHTA and CDR2 is FQGNSA. The CDR3 loop is CASSFPRLAGLNEQYF. The CDR3 nucleotides are TGTGCCAGCAGCTTCCCTCGCCTAGCGGGATTGAACGAGCAGTACTTC.

The V and J genes are TRBV7-9 and TRBJ1-1, with D tentatively TRBD1 (5 bases). CDR1 and CDR2 from the germline V gene are SEHNR and FQNEAQ (reference sequence). The CDR3 is 14 residues long. The V gene lost 4 bases and the J gene lost 4 bases, with 13 bases spanning the gap. CDR3 amino acids: CASSSPRDGTEAFF. CDR3 DNA: TGTGCCAGCAGCTCCCCCAGGGATGGCACTGAAGCTTTCTTT.

The chain recombines TRBV10-3 with TRBJ1-5; D gene uncertain. The CDR3 covers 16 residues. CDR1 is ENHRY and CDR2 is SYGVKD in the germline V gene. V was trimmed by 3 bases and J by 4 bases, leaving 16 bases between them. The DNA for the CDR3 is TGTGCCATCAGTGATCGCGGTCGAGCGGGGAATCAGCCCCAGCATTTT. Protein product: CAISDRGRAGNQPQHF.

The rearrangement joins TRBV7-5 to TRBJ2-1; TRBD2, the D gene given by the table, was not confirmed from the DNA. TRBV7-5 is flagged as a pseudogene. This CDR3 spans 10 amino acids. The CDR3 nucleotides are TGTGCCAGAAATAGCGGTGAGCAGTTCTTC. This codes for CARNSGEQFF.

This clone was observed a handful of times. This chain uses TRBV5-1 with TRBJ1-5, with 9 bases aligning to TRBD1. Per the germline V gene, CDR1 is SGHRS and CDR2 is YFSETQ. CDR3 length: 15 amino acids. The V gene end was trimmed by 8 bases and the J gene end by 6 bases; junction bases not matched to a gene: 12. Written as DNA, the CDR3 is TGCGCCAGACGCCTCCAGGGACAGGGCTCTCAGCCCCAGCATTTT. Encoded protein: CARRLQGQGSQPQHF.

The V and J genes are TRBV5-1 and TRBJ2-3, with TRBD2 matching 9 bases. Germline V gives CDR1 SGHRS, CDR2 YFSETQ. This CDR3 comprises 15 residues. Trimming removed 10 bases from V and 1 base from J; junction bases left unmatched: 10. For the CDR3, the DNA is TGCGCCCGCCGCGGCGGGAGGGGGGGCACAGATACGCAGTATTTT. Translated: CARRGGRGGTDTQYF.

This sequence joins TRBV18 and TRBJ1-4, with 9 bases matching TRBD1. Germline trimming cut 2 bases from V and 8 bases from J; bases unmatched to any gene: 3. The CDR3 is 14 amino acids. The germline gives CDR1 KGHSH, CDR2 LQKENI. CDR3 nucleotides: TGTGCCAGCTCACCAACAGGGGGCAGGGAAAAACTGTTTTTT. As protein: CASSPTGGREKLFF.

The rearrangement uses TRBV6-6 and TRBJ1-5; D possibly corresponds to TRBD1 (6 bases). This CDR3 contains 14 residues. Trimming left V 5 bases short and J 4 bases short, with 12 bases between. CDR1 and CDR2 from the germline V gene are MNHNY and SVGAGI (reference sequence). This CDR3 is CASSPGQSNQPQHF. CDR3 bases: TGTGCCAGCAGTCCTGGACAGTCTAATCAGCCCCAGCATTTT.

The CDR3 here is CASSPQGEGASPLHF. DNA of the CDR3: TGTGCCAGCAGCCCCCAAGGAGAGGGGGCTTCACCCCTCCACTTT. This sequence joins TRBV7-6 and TRBJ1-6; 7 positions match TRBD1. V lost 5 bases to trimming and J lost 9 bases; unmatched junction nucleotides: 10. Germline V lookup: CDR1 SGHVS, CDR2 FNYEAQ. The CDR3 runs to 15 residues.

The table lists this clone with a few counts. J is TRBJ1-1 and V is TRBV13, with a possible D match to TRBD1 (6 bases). V shed 5 bases and J shed 0 bases, with 10 bases lying between them. This CDR3 is 14 amino acids long. CDR1 and CDR2 (germline): PRHDT, FYEKMQ (reference sequence). CDR3 DNA: TGTGCCAGCAGCGCCACAGGGTTGAACACTGAAGCTTTCTTT. Amino acids: CASSATGLNTEAFF.

The chain has TRBV7-3 and TRBJ2-1; D not certain. The germline CDR1 and CDR2 sequences are SGHTA and FQGTGA. The CDR3 totals 15 residues. V was cut by 2 bases and J by 7 bases, with 15 bases left in between. The CDR3 bases are TGTGCCAGCAGCTTAGGCAGACTTCGTGGGAATGAGCAGTTCTTC. The encoded protein is CASSLGRLRGNEQFF.

V usage is TRBV7-7 and J usage is TRBJ2-2, with unresolved D. There are 16 residues in the CDR3. The germline CDR1 and CDR2 sequences are SSHAT and FNYEAQ (reference sequence). V lost 2 bases and J lost 4, with 14 bases in between. The CDR3 region has the DNA TGTGCCAGCAGCTTATCCCTAGTGTTCGGCACCGGGGAGCTGTTTTTT. This translates into CASSLSLVFGTGELFF.

The chain employs TRBV7-2 and TRBJ2-7, with 9 nucleotides matching TRBD2. V lost 2 bases to trimming and J lost 4 bases; unmatched junction nucleotides: 3. There are 14 residues in the CDR3. Germline CDR1 is SGHTA and CDR2 is FQGNSA. CDR3 bases: TGTGCCAGCAGCTTACAGCGGGGGGTATACGAGCAGTACTTC. This translates into CASSLQRGVYEQYF. The whole variable domain, remainder taken from reference TRBV7-2 and TRBJ2-7, is GAGVSQSPSNKVTEKGKDVELRCDPISGHTALYWYRQSLGQGLEFLIYFQGNSAPDKSGLPSDRFSAERTGGSVSTLTIQRTQQEDSAVYLCASSLQRGVYEQYFGPGTRLTVT.

This clone was observed once. The chain links TRBV5-8 to TRBJ2-5; possible D gene TRBD1, 6 bases. The CDR3 is 14 residues long. From germline, CDR1 is SGHTS and CDR2 YDEGEE. Trimming shortened V by 1 base and J by 0 bases, and 7 bases separated the two germline ends. CDR3 nucleotides: TGTGCCAGCAGCTTGCGACAGGACCAAGAGACCCAGTACTTC. Encoded protein: CASSLRQDQETQYF.

V is TRBV7-3 and J is TRBJ2-5, with 8 bases lining up with TRBD2. V shed 4 bases, J shed 3 bases, and the junction held 4 bases outside the gene matches. The CDR3 is made up of 14 amino acids. Germline assignment: CDR1 SGHTA and CDR2 FQGTGA. CDR3 sequence (DNA): TGTGCCAGCAGCTCATCAGCGGGGGAAGAGACCCAGTACTTC. This translates into CASSSSAGEETQYF.

The rearrangement joins TRBV11-3 to TRBJ2-1; 8 nucleotides agree with TRBD1. Trimming cost V 5 bases and J 5 bases; bases outside gene matches: 8. Germline V gene lookup returns CDR1 SGHNT and CDR2 YENEEA. The CDR3 totals 15 residues. In nucleotides, the CDR3 is TGTGCCAGCAGCCGGGGACAGGCGACTGACAATGAGCAGTTCTTC. Its protein is CASSRGQATDNEQFF.

The chain employs TRBV7-9 and TRBJ2-2; TRBD2 agrees at 14 bases. CDR1 and CDR2 from the germline V gene are SEHNR and FQNEAQ (reference sequence). The V and J ends lost 4 bases and 1 base, in that order; junction bases with no gene match: 8. This CDR3 region has 19 residues. The CDR3 here is CASSSNSGTSGRNTGELFF. The CDR3 DNA reads as TGTGCCAGCAGCTCTAATTCCGGGACTAGCGGGAGGAACACCGGGGAGCTGTTTTTT.

V usage is TRBV4-3 and J usage is TRBJ1-3; 10 bases agree with TRBD1. The germline CDR1 and CDR2 sequences are LGHNA and YSLEER. The CDR3 runs 17 residues. The junction had 10 bases not matched to a gene; V was cut back by 4 bases and J by 4 bases. In DNA form, the CDR3 reads TGCGCCAGCAGCCCAGGAGGGACAGGGGCTTGGGGAAACACCATATATTTT. Translation: CASSPGGTGAWGNTIYF.